The present T cell receptor beta chain was sequenced within a study of blood T cell repertoires in COVID-19. This CDR3 comprises 15 residues. Germline V gene data show CDR1 as MNHEY and CDR2 as SVGAGI. V lost 7 bases, J lost 7 bases, and 17 bases lay in between. The repertoire was sequenced with immunoSEQ multiplex PCR; TCRdb's copy has only in-frame clones and lacks some. The sample includes fewer than 450,000 clones, approximately 90% of them seen just once. The J gene is TRBJ1-6, the V gene TRBV6-5, with D possibly being TRBD1 (6 bases). Specimen: PBMCs or T cells enriched from blood (not recorded which). The TCR originated in a woman between 18 and 30 years old who had recovered from COVID-19. CDR3: CASTRGQRGNSPLHF. The CDR3 nucleotides read TGTGCCAGCACCCGGGGACAAAGGGGAAATTCACCCCTCCACTTT.